This passage covers 4 T cell receptor beta chains from one sample sequenced in a study of OX40 agonist ivuxolimab in advanced cancers. Some clones are missing from TCRdb's copy, which holds only in-frame ones; the method was immunoSEQ multiplex PCR. The sample holds 45,000 to 50,000 clones, about 90% seen once. The source was CD4+ or CD8+ T cells sorted from blood, collected in a trial of the OX40 agonist ivuxolimab. The receptors derive from an adult with an advanced solid tumor such as melanoma, head and neck, liver or kidney cancer.

A few counts support this clone. This chain uses TRBV11-3 with TRBJ1-3, with D hard to call. The ends were cut back, 3 bases at V and 4 bases at J, with 4 bases in the middle. The CDR3 is made up of 12 amino acids. CDR1 is SGHNT, CDR2 YENEEA, per germline. The CDR3 here is CASSLQGNTIYF. The CDR3 DNA reads TGTGCCAGCAGCTTGCAGGGAAACACCATATATTTT.

This chain links TRBV6-1 with TRBJ2-1; possibly TRBD1 for D (5 bases). Between the trimmed V and J ends, which lost 7 bases and 5 bases, there was a span of 9 bases. The CDR3 has 12 residues. The germline CDR1 and CDR2 sequences are MNHNS and SASEGT. The CDR3 nucleotides are TGTGCCAGCACCAGGGTGAACAATGAGCAGTTCTTC. It is translated as CASTRVNNEQFF.

The chain combines TRBV5-1 with TRBJ1-2; D unclear. From germline, CDR1 is SGHRS and CDR2 YFSETQ. The CDR3 totals 15 residues. V lost 4 bases, J lost 2 bases, and 15 bases lay in between. The CDR3 loop is CASSPPDPGNYGYTF. The CDR3 coding sequence is TGCGCCAGCAGCCCCCCCGATCCGGGAAACTATGGCTACACCTTC. Drawing the rest from reference TRBV5-1 and TRBJ1-2, the complete variable domain is KAGVTQTPRYLIKTRGQQVTLSCSPISGHRSVSWYQQTPGQGLQFLFEYFSETQRNKGNFPGRFSGRQFSNSRSEMNVSTLELGDSALYLCASSPPDPGNYGYTFGSGTRLTVV.

The chain carries TRBV5-1 and TRBJ2-1; tentative D call: TRBD2 (5 bases). This CDR3 is built from 13 residues. Germline V gene sequence: CDR1 SGHRS, CDR2 YFSETQ. V was pared by 6 bases and J by 6 bases, with 13 bases between. CDR3 DNA sequence: TGCGCCAGCACGGACTCCGCAGGCAATGAGCAGTTCTTC. It translates to CASTDSAGNEQFF. The full variable domain, with the rest looked up from reference TRBV5-1 and TRBJ2-1, is KAGVTQTPRYLIKTRGQQVTLSCSPISGHRSVSWYQQTPGQGLQFLFEYFSETQRNKGNFPGRFSGRQFSNSRSEMNVSTLELGDSALYLCASTDSAGNEQFFGPGTRLTVL.